These 14 T cell receptor beta chains came from one sample sequenced in a study of response to subunit inactivated influenza vaccine. From the RT-PCR reads, TCRdb called clonotypes with MiXCR, one entry per CDR3 protein. Among about 500,000 distinct CDR3 sequences listed, approximately 17% were seen once. Sequencing used CD4+ T cells sorted from PBMCs, obtained about 24 months after vaccination. These receptors were obtained from a man aged 50-75 years who received an inactivated influenza vaccine.

This clonotype was seen a handful of times. The J gene is TRBJ2-7, the V gene TRBV5-1; no reliable D call. V dropped 0 bases and J dropped 2 bases, with 6 bases sitting between them. This CDR3 comprises 13 residues. Germline V lookup: CDR1 SGHRS, CDR2 YFSETQ. The CDR3 DNA is TGCGCCAGCAGCTTGGTGACCACCTACGAGCAGTACTTC. This translates into CASSLVTTYEQYF.

The V call is TRBV20-1, the J call TRBJ1-1, with unresolved D. Trimming shortened V by 6 bases and J by 4 bases, and 12 bases separated the two germline ends. CDR1 and CDR2 from the germline V gene are DFQATT and SNEGSKA (reference sequence). There are 12 residues in the CDR3. The CDR3 loop reads CSAPVAGTEAFF. As DNA, the CDR3 is TGCAGTGCCCCGGTGGCCGGCACTGAAGCTTTCTTT.

Concerning this clonotype: A junction end diverges from the germline sequence, so it may reflect a read error. The J gene is TRBJ2-7, the V gene TRBV20-1, with a possible D match to TRBD1 (5 bases). From germline, CDR1 is DFQATT and CDR2 SNEGSKA (reference sequence). This CDR3 region has 16 residues. CDR3 coding DNA: TGCAGCGCTACGAGTCCTCAGGCAGGCACAGGACGGGAGCAGTACTTC. Translation: CSATSPQAGTGREQYF.

This clonotype occurred a few times. The chain links TRBV4-2 to TRBJ2-1; TRBD2 matches 7 bases. The trim removed 2 bases at V and 9 bases at J, leaving 13 bases unmatched. Per the germline V gene, CDR1 is LGHNA and CDR2 is YNFKEQ. CDR3 size: 16 residues. The CDR3 sequence: CASSQRGRDLISEQFF. The CDR3, as DNA: TGTGCCAGCAGCCAACGGGGGAGGGATCTAATAAGTGAGCAGTTCTTC.

This clonotype occurred a few times. The chain is built from TRBV7-2 and TRBJ1-3; 8 bases align to TRBD1. Per the germline V gene, CDR1 is SGHTA and CDR2 is FQGNSA. Unmatched junction bases numbered 9, after V lost 5 bases and J lost 3 bases. The CDR3 contains 16 residues. This CDR3 reads CASSQRQGAYGNTIYF. In DNA, the CDR3 is TGTGCCAGCAGCCAAAGGCAGGGGGCTTATGGAAACACCATATATTTT. The whole variable domain, filled in from reference TRBV7-2 and TRBJ1-3, reads GAGVSQSPSNKVTEKGKDVELRCDPISGHTALYWYRQSLGQGLEFLIYFQGNSAPDKSGLPSDRFSAERTGGSVSTLTIQRTQQEDSAVYLCASSQRQGAYGNTIYFGEGSWLTVV.

This clonotype occurred many times. The chain couples TRBV7-9 to TRBJ2-1, with TRBD1 matching 8 bases. With 4 bases clipped from V and 4 bases from J, the junction kept 6 bases outside the gene matches. Germline CDR1 and CDR2: SEHNR and FQNEAQ (reference sequence). The CDR3 covers 15 residues. CDR3: CASSSDRVSYNEQFF. DNA for the CDR3: TGTGCCAGCAGCTCGGACAGGGTATCTTACAATGAGCAGTTCTTC.

This clonotype was recorded a few times. The gene calls are TRBV6-1 and TRBJ1-1; weak D call: TRBD1 (6 bases). CDR1 and CDR2 (germline): MNHNS, SASEGT. Trimming cost V 6 bases and J 4 bases, with 15 bases left between them. The CDR3 is 14 residues long. Here the CDR3 DNA reads TGTGCCAGCAGACGAACAGGGTTGGTCACTGAAGCTTTCTTT. Protein sequence: CASRRTGLVTEAFF.

The CDR3 loop is CASTKGEGYEQYF. CDR3 sequence (DNA): TGTGCCAGCACGAAAGGAGAGGGCTACGAGCAGTACTTC. The chain employs TRBV12-3 or TRBV12-4 and TRBJ2-7, with a weak D call TRBD2 (5 bases). This CDR3 is 13 amino acids long. V lost 7 bases and J lost 3, with 13 bases in between.

This clonotype was counted ten times or more. The chain links TRBV2 to TRBJ1-5; TRBD1 matches 9 bases. Trimming at V came to 7 bases and at J to 1 base, leaving 5 bases not matched to a gene. The CDR3 contains 15 residues. Germline V gene sequence: CDR1 SNHLY, CDR2 FYNNEI. The CDR3 region is CASIRDRASNQPQHF. CDR3 in DNA: TGTGCCAGCATTCGGGACAGGGCAAGCAATCAGCCCCAGCATTTT.

This rearrangement joins TRBV12-3 or TRBV12-4 to TRBJ2-1, with TRBD2 matching 8 bases. Unmatched junction bases numbered 9, after V lost 6 bases and J lost 8 bases. This CDR3 spans 14 amino acids. Written as DNA, the CDR3 is TGTGCCAGCAGACGGTACGGGGGGGCCGATGAGCAGTTCTTC. Translating gives CASRRYGGADEQFF.

This clonotype was counted ten times or more. The chain carries TRBV12-3 or TRBV12-4 and TRBJ1-4, with TRBD1 matching 9 bases. The J segment lost 7 bases and the V segment lost 7 bases, leaving 7 bases of the junction unmatched. This CDR3 contains 14 residues. CDR3 protein: CASTWGTGSEKLFF. The DNA for the CDR3 is TGTGCCAGCACCTGGGGGACAGGGAGTGAAAAACTGTTTTTT.

The chain recombines TRBV12-3 or TRBV12-4 with TRBJ2-7; D unclear. The CDR3 covers 12 residues. V was pared by 6 bases and J by 7 bases, with 13 bases between. The CDR3 sequence is CASSPRFGEQYF. DNA of the CDR3: TGTGCCAGCAGCCCGCGTTTTGGGGAGCAGTACTTC.

This clonotype was detected only a few times. The junction shows a germline mismatch at one end, possibly a read error. The chain uses TRBV14 and TRBJ1-2, with D unclear. Germline V gene sequence: CDR1 SGHDN, CDR2 FVKESK. The CDR3 consists of 16 residues. CDR3 protein: CASSQGAPAGNSGYTF. CDR3 DNA: TGTGCCAGCAGCCAAGGCGCCCCGGCCGGGAACTCTGGCTACACCTTC.

The rearrangement uses TRBV20-1 and TRBJ1-2; D call uncertain. The CDR3 is 13 residues long. The V and J ends lost 2 bases and 5 bases respectively, with 12 bases between them. The germline V gene encodes CDR1 DFQATT and CDR2 SNEGSKA (reference sequence). CDR3 in DNA: TGCAGTGCTAGAAGGACGGAAGAATATGGCTACACCTTC. Translated, it gives CSARRTEEYGYTF.